This T cell receptor (beta chain) was identified during a study of blood T cell repertoires in COVID-19. Study-level information: From the United States, Italy and Spain came samples of acute and convalescent COVID-19.

Per the study methods: Cell counts per sample came from amplifying reference gene primers. Generated by immunoSEQ multiplex PCR, the TCRdb table keeps only in-frame clones and is missing some. That table is the source of V, J and clone size, and D and trimming were worked out from the DNA. This sample has roughly 200,000 clones, with approximately 86% found just once. This CDR3 is built from 14 residues. Germline V CDR1 and CDR2: SQVTM, ANQGSEA. The V segment lost 7 bases and the J segment 7 bases; nucleotides outside the gene matches: 15. The origin of this receptor is a man in his 60s with acute or convalescent COVID-19. This sequence joins TRBV29-1 and TRBJ2-7, with 8 bases lining up with TRBD1. Sequencing was done on a sample of peripheral blood. CDR3 nucleotide sequence: TGCAGCGCAGCGGCGACAGGGGATCTAGGGGAGCAGTACTTC. It encodes CSAAATGDLGEQYF.